Detailed here is one TCR beta chain. The data originate from a study of shared clonotypes between healthy human individuals. Study overall: CD4 naive and CD4 memory each took three plates per donor, while CD8 naive took two and CD8 memory one.

The protocol was immunoSEQ multiplex PCR, while the TCRdb copy is restricted to in-frame clones and leaves out a portion. The data hold 2 million or so clones, with less than 95% observed a single time. With 6 bases clipped from V and 5 bases from J, the junction kept 4 bases outside the gene matches. CDR3 length equals 13 residues. Looked up from germline, CDR1 is KGHSY and CDR2 is FQNENV. Naive CD8 cells lacked CD45RO, underwent positive selection for CCR7 and left out terminally differentiated effector memory CD45RA+ cells. The genes are TRBV16 and TRBJ2-7, with 10 bases aligning to TRBD1. Source material: naive CD8+ T cells sorted from blood. The TCR originated in a man aged 18 to 29 in good health. CDR3 DNA: TGTGCCAGCAGTTGGGACAGGGGTCACGAGCAGTACTTC. Translation: CASSWDRGHEQYF.